This record concerns one T cell receptor (beta chain) sequence. The antigen is not known. TCRdb keeps only in-frame clones here, not all; method: immunoSEQ multiplex PCR. The data show tens of thousands of clones, over 75% seen once. This sample stems from a study of regulatory dendritic cells for organ transplantation. Points from the study as a whole: Mature dendritic cells appeared to drive more memory CD8+ clonal expansion than regulatory ones.

FACS sorted CD4+ or CD8+ T cells into CD45RA+ naive and CD45RO+ memory. The receptor was isolated from a human donor in good health. Material for sequencing was memory CD4+ T cells from blood. Subset described: CD45RO+ memory T cells.

The CDR3 reads CASSAQYRGLNTGELFF. The DNA for the CDR3 is TGTGCCAGCAGCGCCCAATACAGGGGCCTGAACACCGGGGAGCTGTTTTTT. The chain combines TRBV9 with TRBJ2-2; 7 positions agree with TRBD1. The V segment lost 3 bases and the J segment 1 base; nucleotides outside the gene matches: 9. The CDR3 extends over 17 amino acids. CDR1 and CDR2 from the germline V gene are SGDLS and YYNGEE.